Detailed here is one TCR beta chain. This sample was taken from a study of control samples from healthy donors and cancer patients. Data came from immunoSEQ multiplex PCR; TCRdb stores just in-frame clones and leaves some out. The sample has over 150,000 clones; nearly 90% are singletons. The V end lost 4 bases, the J end lost 7 bases, and 12 bases lay between the germline ends. The CDR3 loop spans 13 amino acids. Germline V lookup: CDR1 SGHDT, CDR2 YYEEEE. The sequence came from a woman aged 50 to 60 in good health. The sample consisted of blood. V and J are TRBV5-6 and TRBJ1-5; D is ambiguous. Here the CDR3 DNA reads TGTGCCAGCAGCGTAAGGAGAGACCAGCCCCAGCATTTT. It codes for CASSVRRDQPQHF.